A selection of T cell receptor beta chains follows, all from one sample in a study of T cells in localized non-small cell lung cancer. Clones were read by immunoSEQ multiplex PCR, and TCRdb kept only the in-frame ones, dropping some. In the table there are around 1,800 clones, roughly a third of which are singletons. The sample here was normal lung tissue next to the tumor, taken before any cancer treatment. The receptors come from a woman between 35 and 70 years old with stage I lung adenocarcinoma. Both conserved end residues are part of each CDR3. The order of the fields is V gene, J gene, clone size, D gene, CDR3 length, CDR3 DNA, CDR3 protein. A D gene is named only where the DNA matches it firmly. Only part of the rows carry a size: once, few, many, or a class if the clone is expanded.

>TRBV11-3|TRBJ2-2|few|.|15
TGTGCCAGCAGCTTCTTCTCCATGAACACCGGGAAGCTGTTTTTT
CASSFFSMNTGKLFF
>TRBV6-8|TRBJ1-1|few|TRBD1|14
TGTGCCAGCAGTGGACAGGGGATGGGGGCTGAAGCTTTCTTT
CASSGQGMGAEAFF
>TRBV14|TRBJ2-7|.|.|13
TGTGCCAGCAGCCAAGCGCGGACAAGTGAGCAGTACTTC
CASSQARTSEQYF
>TRBV11-3|TRBJ2-5|.|TRBD2|16
TGTGCCAGCAGCCCAGCCGGGACTAGTAGGAGGGAGACCCAGTACTTC
CASSPAGTSRRETQYF
>TRBV11-3|TRBJ2-4|few|.|15
TGTGCCAGCAGCTATTCGGGGGCCTCGGGAAACATTCAGTACTTC
CASSYSGASGNIQYF
>TRBV19|TRBJ2-1|.|.|14
TGTGCCAGTATTGGGGCTAGCGAAGGTCGGGAGCAGTTCTTC
CASIGASEGREQFF
>TRBV11-3|TRBJ2-1|few|TRBD1|14
TGTGCCAGCAGCCAACCCCAGGGGGACAATGAGCAGTTCTTC
CASSQPQGDNEQFF
>TRBV19|TRBJ2-1|.|.|15
TGTGCCAGTAGGCCTACATCGACAATCTACAATGAGCAGTTCTTC
CASRPTSTIYNEQFF
>TRBV28|TRBJ2-6|.|.|16
TGTGCCAGCAAGGGGGAAACCTCCTCTGGGGCCAACGTCCTGACTTTC
CASKGETSSGANVLTF
>TRBV19|TRBJ1-2|.|.|12
TGTGCCAGTAGTGACGGAAACTATGGCTACACCTTC
CASSDGNYGYTF
>TRBV10-3|TRBJ1-2|medium-sized|TRBD1|17
TGTGCCATCAGTGAGCCAACTTTAATGGGGGACAGCAGTGGCTACACCTTC
CAISEPTLMGDSSGYTF
>TRBV5-1|TRBJ1-3|.|.|14
TGCGCCAGCAGCTTGGTGCAGGGTGGAAACACCATATATTTT
CASSLVQGGNTIYF
>TRBV18|TRBJ2-3|.|.|16
TGTGCCAGCTCACCCACAAGGGCCCCAAGGGGAGATACGCAGTATTTT
CASSPTRAPRGDTQYF
>TRBV11-3|TRBJ1-3|medium-sized|.|14
TGTGCCAGCAGCCTGGGGAGCTCTGGAAACACCATATATTTT
CASSLGSSGNTIYF
>TRBV19|TRBJ1-1|.|TRBD1|13
TGTGCCAGTAAGGGACAGCTGAACACTGAAGCTTTCTTT
CASKGQLNTEAFF
>TRBV19|TRBJ2-3|.|.|13
TGTGCCAGTACCGCAGACCCCGGGGATACGCAGTATTTT
CASTADPGDTQYF
>TRBV10-2|TRBJ2-3|.|TRBD2|16
TGCGCCAGCAGTGACCAGAGCGGGGTGGACACAGATACGCAGTATTTT
CASSDQSGVDTDTQYF
>TRBV28|TRBJ2-5|.|TRBD2|16
TGTGCCAGCAGTTCCATCCGGGGGGGAGGGGAAGAGACCCAGTACTTC
CASSSIRGGGEETQYF
>TRBV11-3|TRBJ1-2|.|.|15
TGTGCCAGCACCCACCCTGGGGGGATTTACTATGGCTACACCTTC
CASTHPGGIYYGYTF
>TRBV7-5|TRBJ1-1|few|.|14
TGTGCCAGCAGCATCCAGGGGAGGGGCACTGAAGCTTTCTTT
CASSIQGRGTEAFF
>TRBV6-8|TRBJ1-1|few|.|13
TGTGCCAGCAGTCTAGATGCAAACACTGAAGCTTTCTTT
CASSLDANTEAFF
>TRBV5-1|TRBJ2-1|.|.|15
TGCGCCAGCAGCTCAGGCTCCCCATCCTACAATGAGCAGTTCTTC
CASSSGSPSYNEQFF
>TRBV28|TRBJ2-7|.|TRBD1|16
TGTGCCAGCAGCTCAAATACCGGGACAGGGGGCTACGAGCAGTACTTC
CASSSNTGTGGYEQYF
>TRBV19|TRBJ1-2|.|TRBD1|15
TGTGCCAGCCTTGACCGGGACAGGCCTTTCTATGGCTACACCTTC
CASLDRDRPFYGYTF
>TRBV11-3|TRBJ1-2|medium-sized|.|14
TGTGCCAGCAGCCACCGAGACACACCATATGGCTACACCTTC
CASSHRDTPYGYTF
>TRBV6-7|TRBJ2-2|few|.|11
TGTGCCAGCCGAAACACCGGGGAGCTGTTTTTT
CASRNTGELFF
>TRBV10-3|TRBJ2-1|few|.|14
TGTGCCATCAGTGAGAGAGCCGACAACAATGAGCAGTTCTTC
CAISERADNNEQFF
>TRBV23-1|TRBJ1-1|few|.|13
TGCGCCAGCGGGGCTGATGGGCCGCGAAAAGCTTTCTTT
CASGADGPRKAFF
>TRBV29-1|TRBJ2-7|large|.|16
TGCAGCGTTGAAGGCCTTTTCGGGACGGATTCCTACGAGCAGTACTTC
CSVEGLFGTDSYEQYF
>TRBV11-3|TRBJ1-1|few|.|17
TGTGCCAGCAGCTTAGAGGTGCCGAAACGGGGTGTCACTGAAGCTTTCTTT
CASSLEVPKRGVTEAFF
>TRBV19|TRBJ2-1|.|TRBD2|20
TGTGCCAGTAGTATACTGGCTAGCGGGAACCTGATTACGCTTCACAATGAGCAGTTCTTC
CASSILASGNLITLHNEQFF
>TRBV30|TRBJ2-7|few|.|14
TGTGCCTGGAGTGTATGGGGGCGAGCCTACGAGCAGTACTTC
CAWSVWGRAYEQYF
>TRBV11-3|TRBJ1-1|medium-sized|.|14
TGTGCCAGCAGCACGACAGTCTACGGGACTGAAGCTTTCTTT
CASSTTVYGTEAFF
>TRBV6-8|TRBJ1-5|few|.|19
TGTGCCATCATAGAGGGAGGCAGGGTATTTATTCGAAGCAATCAGCCCCAGCATTTT
CAIIEGGRVFIRSNQPQHF
>TRBV11-3|TRBJ2-1|.|TRBD1|14
TGTGCCAGCAGCCGGGGACAGAACTTCAATGAGCAGTTCTTC
CASSRGQNFNEQFF
>TRBV19|TRBJ2-2|.|.|15
TGTGCCAGTACCCTGGGCAGGGCCGTCACCGGGGAGCTGTTTTTT
CASTLGRAVTGELFF
>TRBV29-1|TRBJ2-2|few|TRBD2|15
TGCAGCGTACCGGGACTAGCAGGGGGGGCCGGGGAGCTGTTTTTT
CSVPGLAGGAGELFF
>TRBV11-3|TRBJ1-5|medium-sized|TRBD1|14
TGTGCCAGCAGCACCGGGACAGGCAATCAGCCCCAGCATTTT
CASSTGTGNQPQHF
>TRBV11-3|TRBJ2-7|medium-sized|.|18
TGTGCCAGCCCCAAGCCGACAGGGGGAATTAGCGGGACCTACGAGCAGTACTTC
CASPKPTGGISGTYEQYF
>TRBV11-3|TRBJ2-3|medium-sized|.|16
TGTGCCAGCAGCCCTTTTTCGTCTAGCGGCACAGATACGCAGTATTTT
CASSPFSSSGTDTQYF
>TRBV9|TRBJ2-1|medium-sized|TRBD2|19
TGTGCCAGCAGCGTAGGGCTAGTTACTAGCGGGATTTATTACAATGAGCAGTTCTTC
CASSVGLVTSGIYYNEQFF
>TRBV6-1|TRBJ2-1|medium-sized|TRBD1|15
TGTGCCAGCAGTGAAGATGGGACAGGGGGGTATGAGCAGTTCTTC
CASSEDGTGGYEQFF
>TRBV6-8|TRBJ1-5|.|TRBD1|14
TGTGCCAGCAGTTACGACAGGGGTTCACAGCCCCAGCATTTT
CASSYDRGSQPQHF
>TRBV30|TRBJ1-4|.|TRBD1|13
TGTGCCTGGGCTGGGACAGGGAATGAAAAACTGTTTTTT
CAWAGTGNEKLFF
>TRBV9|TRBJ2-7|few|.|15
TGTGCCAGCAGTGAAGACGGCGGGAATAGCTACGAGCAGTACTTC
CASSEDGGNSYEQYF
>TRBV6-8|TRBJ2-7|hyperexpanded|TRBD2|16
TGTGCCAGCAGTTACGGTTCGGCGGGAGGGAGGAAGGAGCAGTACTTC
CASSYGSAGGRKEQYF
>TRBV11-3|TRBJ1-2|medium-sized|TRBD1|15
TGTGCCAGCAGCTCCACAGGGGGCTCAGACTATGGCTACACCTTC
CASSSTGGSDYGYTF
>TRBV9|TRBJ2-3|.|.|13
TGTGCCAGCAGCGTATCAGGGGAAGGTACGCAGTATTTT
CASSVSGEGTQYF
>TRBV18|TRBJ1-1|.|.|13
TGTGCCAGCTCACCAGGGGACGGATTGAAAGCTTTCTTT
CASSPGDGLKAFF
>TRBV29-1|TRBJ1-2|.|.|13
TGCAGCGTCCAAGTAGGGATAAACTATGGCTACACCTTC
CSVQVGINYGYTF